These T cell receptor beta chains were read from a single sample in a study of tumor and adjacent non-tumor tissue in lung cancer. MiXCR, applied by TCRdb to the multiplex PCR reads, yields one record per CDR3 protein. The sample includes around 74,000 distinct CDR3 sequences, around 70% seen only once; the top ten take around 30%. Sequencing was carried out using distant non-tumor lung tissue. These receptors were collected from a woman aged 45-59 years with non-small cell lung cancer. The CDR3 runs from the conserved cysteine through the conserved F or W. A D gene is named only where the DNA matches it firmly. Only part of the rows carry a size: once, few, many, or a class if the clone is expanded.

TRBJ2-6 | many | TRBD2 | TRBV6-2/TRBV6-3 | CASSFFLAGGISGANVLTF | TGTGCCAGCAGTTTCTTTCTAGCGGGAGGAATCTCTGGGGCCAACGTCCTGACTTTC
TRBJ1-2 | many | - | TRBV5-5 | CASSSPDPGYGYTF | TGTGCCAGCAGCTCACCCGACCCAGGGTATGGCTACACCTTC
TRBJ1-2 | - | TRBD1 | TRBV6-2/TRBV6-3 | CASRRGQGQDGYAF | TGTGCCAGCAGGCGCGGACAGGGGCAGGATGGTTACGCCTTC
TRBJ1-2 | many | TRBD1 | TRBV6-5 | CASKPGQGAYGYTF | TGTGCCAGCAAACCGGGACAGGGGGCTTATGGCTACACCTTC
TRBJ2-7 | - | - | TRBV11-2 | CASSLAAGYEGYF | TGTGCCAGCAGCTTGGCGGCTGGGTACGAGGGGTACTTC
TRBJ2-1 | once | - | TRBV11-2 | CASGCGSLGYNEQFF | TGTGCCAGCGGCTGCGGTAGCCTTGGGTACAATGAGCAGTTCTTC
TRBJ1-2 | - | - | TRBV11-2 | CTSSLSPLNNYGYIF | TGTACCAGCAGCTTATCTCCTCTAAATAACTATGGCTACATCTTC
TRBJ2-7 | - | - | TRBV6-2/TRBV6-3 | CASGFSTGDPYEHYF | TGTGCCAGCGGCTTTTCGACAGGTGATCCCTACGAGCACTACTTC
TRBJ2-3 | - | - | TRBV29-1 | CSVPGLPQYF | TGCAGCGTGCCGGGACTGCCCCAGTATTTT
TRBJ2-3 | many | - | TRBV4-3 | CASSQTLRTDHLDTQYF | TGCGCCAGCAGCCAAACCCTCCGGACAGACCACCTAGATACGCAGTATTTT
TRBJ1-6 | - | - | TRBV20-1 | CSARDRNLNF | TGCAGTGCTAGAGATCGGAACCTAAACTTT
TRBJ2-2 | - | TRBD1 | TRBV4-2 | CASRPGTGSGVLFF | TGTGCCAGCAGACCAGGGACAGGGTCCGGGGTGCTGTTTTTT
TRBJ2-2 | - | - | TRBV5-1 | CASNLTGGNTGELFF | TGCGCCAGCAACTTGACTGGCGGTAACACCGGGGAGCTGTTTTTT
TRBJ2-3 | many | - | TRBV29-1 | CSAKDGFVTPDTQYF | TGCAGCGCCAAGGACGGGTTCGTCACACCAGATACGCAGTATTTT
TRBJ2-7 | - | TRBD2 | TRBV19 | CASKIAGNSYEQYF | TGTGCCAGCAAGATAGCGGGAAACTCCTACGAGCAGTACTTC
TRBJ1-3 | - | - | TRBV20-1 | CSAQTGISSGNTMYF | TGCAGTGCGCAAACAGGAATCAGCTCTGGAAACACCATGTATTTT
TRBJ1-1 | - | - | TRBV30 | CVCSTGVGGAEAFF | TGTGTCTGTAGTACGGGGGTCGGAGGGGCCGAAGCTTTCTTT
TRBJ1-6 | - | TRBD1 | TRBV11-2 | CARSPGQGHSSPLHF | TGTGCCAGAAGCCCGGGACAGGGTCATAGTTCACCCCTCCACTTT
TRBJ1-5 | - | - | TRBV20-1 | CSAKRTGSNQPRHF | TGCAGTGCTAAGAGGACGGGGAGCAATCAGCCCCGGCATTTT
TRBJ2-2 | - | TRBD1 | TRBV29-1 | CSVEDSGRVGTGSSTGELFF | TGTAGCGTTGAAGACTCCGGGCGGGTAGGGACAGGGTCGAGCACCGGGGAGCTGTTTTTT
TRBJ2-3 | once | TRBD2 | TRBV29-1 | CNVGTGLAELTYTQYF | TGCAACGTTGGGACTGGACTAGCGGAGCTGACATATACGCAGTATTTT
TRBJ2-7 | - | - | TRBV20-1 | CSASREGTGYVHYF | TGCAGTGCTAGCCGAGAAGGCACAGGCTACGTGCACTACTTC
TRBJ2-1 | medium-sized | - | TRBV5-5 | CASSLASDIYNEQFF | TGTGCCAGCAGCTTGGCCTCGGACATTTACAATGAGCAGTTCTTC
TRBJ2-7 | - | - | TRBV11-2 | CASSSMTDRTYEQYF | TGTGCCAGCAGCTCGATGACAGACCGGACCTACGAGCAGTACTTC
TRBJ1-1 | - | - | TRBV9 | CASSAYHTLGLLNTEAFF | TGTGCCAGCAGCGCATACCACACGCTCGGGCTGTTGAACACTGAAGCTTTCTTT
TRBJ1-3 | - | - | TRBV7-8 | CASSPYSSVNTKYF | TGTGCCAGCAGTCCCTACTCCTCTGTAAACACCAAATATTTT
TRBJ2-6 | - | - | TRBV20-1 | CSVVWDTSSGANVLTF | TGCAGTGTGGTTTGGGACACCAGCTCTGGGGCCAACGTCCTGACTTTC
TRBJ2-3 | many | TRBD2 | TRBV4-3 | CASSHWGRAADTQYF | TGCGCCAGCAGCCATTGGGGGAGGGCCGCAGATACGCAGTATTTT
TRBJ2-7 | - | TRBD2 | TRBV20-1 | CTASDRAGGTYEQYF | TGCACTGCTAGTGATAGGGCGGGAGGCACCTACGAGCAGTACTTC
TRBJ2-7 | few | - | TRBV6-2/TRBV6-3 | CTGRHQNYEQYF | TGTACCGGCAGGCACCAGAACTACGAGCAGTACTTC
TRBJ1-2 | - | - | TRBV4-2 | CASSQDSAQGGYYGYAF | TGTGCCAGCAGCCAAGATTCCGCACAAGGGGGATACTATGGTTACGCCTTC
TRBJ2-1 | many | TRBD1 | TRBV6-5 | CASSYKTGMKQFF | TGTGCCAGCAGTTACAAGACAGGGATGAAGCAGTTCTTC
TRBJ2-4 | - | - | TRBV20-1 | CSAPSENMANGNIQYF | TGCAGTGCCCCTTCGGAGAATATGGCGAACGGGAACATTCAGTACTTC
TRBJ2-7 | - | - | TRBV30 | CAWNPKDSHSYEQYF | TGTGCCTGGAATCCCAAAGACAGTCACTCCTACGAGCAGTACTTC
TRBJ2-5 | many | - | TRBV20-1 | CSARETLKGSKETQYF | TGCAGTGCTAGAGAAACCCTTAAGGGTTCCAAGGAGACCCAGTACTTC
TRBJ2-6 | many | - | TRBV4-2 | CASSQPSSGANVLTF | TGTGCCAGCAGCCAGCCGAGCTCTGGGGCCAACGTCCTGACTTTC
TRBJ1-1 | - | - | TRBV11-2 | CVSSPFQGAEGTEAFF | TGTGTCAGCAGCCCCTTCCAAGGGGCTGAGGGCACTGAAGCTTTCTTT
TRBJ2-2 | - | TRBD2 | TRBV5-5 | CASSGELAGGSNIGELFF | TGTGCCAGCAGCGGCGAACTAGCGGGAGGCTCGAACATCGGGGAGCTGTTTTTT
TRBJ2-7 | - | TRBD2 | TRBV5-6 | CASSPAGVCEQYF | TGTGCCAGCAGTCCAGCGGGAGTGTGCGAGCAGTACTTC
TRBJ1-2 | - | - | TRBV12-3/TRBV12-4 | CASSFGAGRAGGYAF | TGTGCCAGCAGTTTCGGTGCGGGCAGGGCTGGTGGCTACGCCTTC
TRBJ2-7 | - | - | TRBV28 | CASSTSGMALYEQYF | TGTGCCAGCAGTACATCCGGGATGGCCCTTTACGAGCAGTACTTC
TRBJ2-7 | - | TRBD1 | TRBV28 | CASNLRGREQYF | TGTGCCAGCAATTTAAGGGGGCGCGAGCAGTACTTC
TRBJ1-1 | many | - | TRBV29-1 | CSVLQVMNTEAFF | TGCAGCGTCCTACAGGTAATGAACACTGAAGCTTTCTTT
TRBJ2-5 | - | - | TRBV4-1 | CASSRQRRETQYF | TGCGCCAGCAGCAGGCAAAGACGAGAGACCCAGTACTTC
TRBJ2-7 | - | TRBD2 | TRBV6-6 | CANRLSGREQYF | TGTGCCAACAGGCTTAGCGGGAGGGAGCAGTACTTC
TRBJ2-3 | once | TRBD1 | TRBV5-4 | CASSLGTGYPNTDTQYF | TGTGCCAGCAGCCTCGGGACAGGGTATCCAAACACAGATACGCAGTATTTT
TRBJ2-6 | few | - | TRBV28 | CASSLSGSAGANVLTF | TGTGCCAGCAGTTTATCCGGGTCGGCTGGGGCCAACGTCCTGACTTTC
TRBJ1-1 | - | - | TRBV4-1 | CASSQDLYWVGTETFF | TGCGCCAGCAGTCAAGACCTCTACTGGGTCGGCACTGAAACTTTCTTT
TRBJ1-1 | many | - | TRBV29-1 | CSPRPGTLGTEAFF | TGCAGCCCACGCCCCGGGACACTCGGGACTGAAGCTTTCTTT
TRBJ2-1 | many | - | TRBV6-2/TRBV6-3 | CASRNGGSYNEQFF | TGTGCCAGCAGAAATGGGGGTTCCTACAATGAGCAGTTCTTC
TRBJ2-1 | - | - | TRBV7-6 | CASSLVRDDEQFF | TGTGCCAGCAGCTTAGTCAGGGACGATGAGCAGTTCTTC
TRBJ2-3 | - | TRBD2 | TRBV7-3 | CASSRAGVTDTQYF | TGTGCCAGCAGCCGAGCGGGGGTCACAGATACGCAGTATTTT
TRBJ2-1 | - | - | TRBV10-2 | CVSSESWSGRYNEQFF | TGCGTCAGCAGTGAGTCGTGGAGTGGAAGATACAATGAGCAGTTCTTC